Listed here are 5 T cell receptor beta chains from one sample, sequenced in a study of blood T cells in healthy people across ages. A second PCR of roughly 7 to 11 cycles used a sample-barcoded 5' primer and a J-beta primer mix. TCRdb re-called the 5' RACE reads through MiXCR, storing one row per CDR3 protein. The sample consists of about 1.8 million distinct CDR3 sequences, about 50% of them appearing once. The sample consisted of blood. Receptors originate from a woman between 35 and 50 years old in good health.

The chain couples TRBV4-1 to TRBJ1-1; D unresolved. CDR1 MGHRA and CDR2 YSYEKL come from the germline V gene. V gave up 0 bases and J gave up 4 bases, with 12 bases separating them. This CDR3 is 15 amino acids long. The CDR3 protein is CASSQDGGLGTEAFF. In DNA form, the CDR3 reads TGCGCCAGCAGCCAAGACGGAGGGCTTGGCACTGAAGCTTTCTTT.

This chain joins TRBV10-3 and TRBJ2-1; tentatively, D is TRBD2 (5 bases). The V gene's germline CDR1 is ENHRY and CDR2 SYGVKD. V was clipped by 6 bases and J by 4 bases, with 7 bases between them. CDR3 length: 12 amino acids. The CDR3 protein is CAIRAGYNEQFF. The CDR3 bases are TGTGCCATCAGGGCGGGTTACAATGAGCAGTTCTTC.

V and J are TRBV20-1 and TRBJ2-6; 7 nucleotides match TRBD1. After removal of 2 bases from V and 2 bases from J, the junction contained 0 bases not matched to a gene. The CDR3 has 14 residues. Germline V gene sequence: CDR1 DFQATT, CDR2 SNEGSKA (reference sequence). The CDR3 nucleotides read TGCAGTGCTAGACAGGGGGCTGGGGCCAACGTCCTGACTTTC. It specifies CSARQGAGANVLTF.

This clonotype was seen a handful of times. The chain carries TRBV10-3 and TRBJ2-1, with TRBD1 as a possible D gene (7 bases). V lost 3 bases and J 0 bases, leaving 15 bases between the germline ends. This CDR3 region has 17 residues. Germline V lookup: CDR1 ENHRY, CDR2 SYGVKD. Here the CDR3 DNA reads TGTGCCATCAGTGACGAGTTTCAGGGGGGCTCCTACAATGAGCAGTTCTTC. This gives the protein CAISDEFQGGSYNEQFF.

This clonotype has just a few counts. V and J are TRBV20-1 and TRBJ2-1; D not certain. The CDR3 sequence is 12 residues long. Trimming cost V 3 bases and J 0 bases, with 3 bases left between them. The germline gives CDR1 DFQATT, CDR2 SNEGSKA (reference sequence). CDR3 sequence (DNA): TGCAGTGCTAGTGACTCCTACAATGAGCAGTTCTTC. This codes for CSASDSYNEQFF.